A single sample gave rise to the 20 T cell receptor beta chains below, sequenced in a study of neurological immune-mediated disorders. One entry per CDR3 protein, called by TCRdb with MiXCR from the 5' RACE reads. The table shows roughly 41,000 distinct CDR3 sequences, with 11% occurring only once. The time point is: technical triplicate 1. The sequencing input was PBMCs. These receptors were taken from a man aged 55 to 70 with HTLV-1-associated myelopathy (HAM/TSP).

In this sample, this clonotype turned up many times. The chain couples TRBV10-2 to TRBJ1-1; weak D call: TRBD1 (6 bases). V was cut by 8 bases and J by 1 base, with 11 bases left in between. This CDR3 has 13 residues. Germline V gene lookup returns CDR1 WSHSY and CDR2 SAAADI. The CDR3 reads CASRDTSNTEAFF. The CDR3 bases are TGCGCCAGCCGGGACACTTCGAACACTGAAGCTTTCTTT.

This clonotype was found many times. Here the CDR3 reads CASSLRGTETQYF. As DNA, the CDR3 is TGTGCCAGCAGTCTTCGGGGAACCGAGACCCAGTACTTC. V usage is TRBV3-1 and J usage is TRBJ2-5; the D gene is possibly TRBD2 (5 bases). This CDR3 is 13 amino acids long. Trimming removed 6 bases from V and 5 bases from J, with 13 bases in between. Germline CDR1 and CDR2: LGHDT and YNNKEL (reference sequence).

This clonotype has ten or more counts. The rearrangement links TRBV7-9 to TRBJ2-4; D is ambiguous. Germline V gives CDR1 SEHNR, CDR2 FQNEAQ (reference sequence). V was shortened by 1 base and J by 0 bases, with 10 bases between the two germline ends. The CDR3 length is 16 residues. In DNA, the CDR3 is TGTGCCAGCAGCTTAGGAACAGCCCTAGCCAAAAACATTCAGTACTTC. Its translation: CASSLGTALAKNIQYF. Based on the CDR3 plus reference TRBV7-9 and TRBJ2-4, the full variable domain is DTGVSQNPRHKITKRGQNVTFRCDPISEHNRLYWYRQTLGQGPEFLTYFQNEAQLEKSRLLSDRFSAERPKGSFSTLEIQRTEQGDSAMYLCASSLGTALAKNIQYFGAGTRLSVL.

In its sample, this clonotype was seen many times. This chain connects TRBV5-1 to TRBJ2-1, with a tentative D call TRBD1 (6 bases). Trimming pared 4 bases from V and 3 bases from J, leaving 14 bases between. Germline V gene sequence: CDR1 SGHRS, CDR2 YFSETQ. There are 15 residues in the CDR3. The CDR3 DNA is TGCGCCAGCAGCCCCCGGGACAAGGTCTACAATGAGCAGTTCTTC. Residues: CASSPRDKVYNEQFF.

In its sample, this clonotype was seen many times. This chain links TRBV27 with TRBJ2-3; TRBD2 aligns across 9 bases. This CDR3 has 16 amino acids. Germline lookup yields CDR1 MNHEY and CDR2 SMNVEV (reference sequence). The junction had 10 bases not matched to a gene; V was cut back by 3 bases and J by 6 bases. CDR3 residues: CASSLFSGRGSDTQYF. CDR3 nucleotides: TGTGCCAGCAGTTTGTTTAGCGGGAGAGGCTCGGATACGCAGTATTTT.

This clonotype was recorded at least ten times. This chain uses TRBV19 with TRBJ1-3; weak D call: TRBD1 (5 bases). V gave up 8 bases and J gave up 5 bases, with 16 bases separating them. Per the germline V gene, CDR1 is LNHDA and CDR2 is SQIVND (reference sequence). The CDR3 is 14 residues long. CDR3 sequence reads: CASGNPPGRNTIYF. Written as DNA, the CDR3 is TGTGCCAGTGGAAATCCCCCAGGGAGAAACACCATATATTTT. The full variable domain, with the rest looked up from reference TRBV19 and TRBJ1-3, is DGGITQSPKYLFRKEGQNVTLSCEQNLNHDAMYWYRQDPGQGLRLIYYSQIVNDFQKGDIAEGYSVSREKKESFPLTVTSAQKNPTAFYLCASGNPPGRNTIYFGEGSWLTVV.

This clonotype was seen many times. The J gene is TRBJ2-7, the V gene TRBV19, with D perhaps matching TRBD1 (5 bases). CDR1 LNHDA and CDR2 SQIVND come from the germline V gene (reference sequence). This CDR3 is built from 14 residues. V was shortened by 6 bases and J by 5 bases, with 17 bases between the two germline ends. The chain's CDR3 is CASRTDSPWNEQYF. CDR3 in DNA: TGTGCCAGTAGAACTGACAGCCCCTGGAACGAGCAGTACTTC.

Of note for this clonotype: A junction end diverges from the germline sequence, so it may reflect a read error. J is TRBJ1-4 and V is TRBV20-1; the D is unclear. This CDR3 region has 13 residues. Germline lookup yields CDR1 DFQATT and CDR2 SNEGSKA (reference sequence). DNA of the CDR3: TGCAGTGCTAGCAGGAGGGTCGATGAAAGACTGTTTTTT. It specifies CSASRRVDERLFF.

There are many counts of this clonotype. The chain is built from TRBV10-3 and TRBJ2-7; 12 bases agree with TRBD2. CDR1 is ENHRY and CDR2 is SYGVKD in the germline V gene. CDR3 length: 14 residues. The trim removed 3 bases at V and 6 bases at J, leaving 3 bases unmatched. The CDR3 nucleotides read TGTGCCATCAGTGAAAGACTAGCGGGAGTCGAGCAGTACTTC. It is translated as CAISERLAGVEQYF.

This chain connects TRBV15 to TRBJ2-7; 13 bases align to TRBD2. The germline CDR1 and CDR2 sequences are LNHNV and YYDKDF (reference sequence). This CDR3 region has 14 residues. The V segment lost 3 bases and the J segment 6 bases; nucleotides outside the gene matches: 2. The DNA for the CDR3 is TGTGCCACCAGCAGCGGACTAGCGGGAGTCGAGCAGTACTTC. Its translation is CATSSGLAGVEQYF. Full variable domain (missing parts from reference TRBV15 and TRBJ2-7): DAMVIQNPRYQVTQFGKPVTLSCSQTLNHNVMYWYQQKSSQAPKLLFHYYDKDFNNEADTPDNFQSRRPNTSFCFLDIRSPGLGDTAMYLCATSSGLAGVEQYFGPGTRLTVT.

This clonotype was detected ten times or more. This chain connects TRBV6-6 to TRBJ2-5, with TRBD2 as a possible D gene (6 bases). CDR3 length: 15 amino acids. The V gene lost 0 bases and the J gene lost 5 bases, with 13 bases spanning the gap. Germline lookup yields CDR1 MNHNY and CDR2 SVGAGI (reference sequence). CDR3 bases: TGTGCCAGCAGTTACTCTCGGCTAGCGAGGGAGACCCAGTACTTC. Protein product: CASSYSRLARETQYF.

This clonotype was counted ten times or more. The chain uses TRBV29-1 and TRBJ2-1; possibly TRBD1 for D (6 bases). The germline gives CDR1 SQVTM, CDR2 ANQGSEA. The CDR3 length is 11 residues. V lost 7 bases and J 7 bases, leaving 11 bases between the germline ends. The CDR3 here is CSAARGNEQFF. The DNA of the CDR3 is TGCAGCGCTGCTAGGGGGAATGAGCAGTTCTTC.

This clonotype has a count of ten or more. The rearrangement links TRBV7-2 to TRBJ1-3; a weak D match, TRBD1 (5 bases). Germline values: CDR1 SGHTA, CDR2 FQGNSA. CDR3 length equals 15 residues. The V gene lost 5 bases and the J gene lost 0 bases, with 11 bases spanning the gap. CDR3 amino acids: CASSPHGGSGNTIYF. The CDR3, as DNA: TGTGCCAGCAGCCCCCATGGGGGCTCTGGAAACACCATATATTTT.

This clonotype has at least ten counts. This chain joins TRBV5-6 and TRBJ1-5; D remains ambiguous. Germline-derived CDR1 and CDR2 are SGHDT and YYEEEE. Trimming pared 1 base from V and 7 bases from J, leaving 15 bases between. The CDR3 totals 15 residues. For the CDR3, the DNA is TGTGCCAGCAGCTTGAGAATGACGACCGGGCAGCCCCAGCATTTT. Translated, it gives CASSLRMTTGQPQHF. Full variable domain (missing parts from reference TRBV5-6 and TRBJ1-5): DAGVTQSPTHLIKTRGQQVTLRCSPKSGHDTVSWYQQALGQGPQFIFQYYEEEERQRGNFPDRFSGHQFPNYSSELNVNALLLGDSALYLCASSLRMTTGQPQHFGDGTRLSIL.

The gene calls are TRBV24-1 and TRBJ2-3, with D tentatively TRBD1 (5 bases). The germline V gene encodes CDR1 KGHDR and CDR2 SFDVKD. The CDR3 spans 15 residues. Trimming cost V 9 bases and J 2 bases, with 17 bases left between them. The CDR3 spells CATGAERDHTDTQYF. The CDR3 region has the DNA TGTGCCACCGGGGCAGAGCGAGACCACACAGATACGCAGTATTTT.

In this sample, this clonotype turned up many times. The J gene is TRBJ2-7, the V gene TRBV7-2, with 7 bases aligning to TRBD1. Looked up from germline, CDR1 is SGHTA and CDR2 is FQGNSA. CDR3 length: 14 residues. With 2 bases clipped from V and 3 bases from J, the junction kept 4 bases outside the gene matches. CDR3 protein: CASSLTGTDYEQYF. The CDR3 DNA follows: TGTGCCAGCAGCTTAACAGGGACAGACTACGAGCAGTACTTC.

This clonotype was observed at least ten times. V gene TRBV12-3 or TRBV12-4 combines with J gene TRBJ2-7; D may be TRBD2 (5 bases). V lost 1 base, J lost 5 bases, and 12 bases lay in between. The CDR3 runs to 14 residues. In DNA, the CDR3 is TGTGCCAGCAGTTTAGGTGGCGGGCGCGACGAGCAGTACTTC. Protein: CASSLGGGRDEQYF.

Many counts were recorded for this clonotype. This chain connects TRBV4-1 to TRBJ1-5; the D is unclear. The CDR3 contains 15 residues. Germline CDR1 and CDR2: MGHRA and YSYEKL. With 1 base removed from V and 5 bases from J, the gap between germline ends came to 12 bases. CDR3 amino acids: CASSQGPAVDQPQHF. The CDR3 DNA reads TGCGCCAGCAGCCAAGGGCCCGCAGTGGATCAGCCCCAGCATTTT.

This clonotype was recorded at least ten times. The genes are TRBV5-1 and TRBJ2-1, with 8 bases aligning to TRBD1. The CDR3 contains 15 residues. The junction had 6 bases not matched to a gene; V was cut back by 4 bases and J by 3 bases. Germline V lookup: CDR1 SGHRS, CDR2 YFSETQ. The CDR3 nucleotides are TGCGCCAGCAGCCACAGGACAGGGAGCTACAATGAGCAGTTCTTC. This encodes CASSHRTGSYNEQFF.

CDR3 amino acids: CASSLAPYTGPVNTEAFF. The DNA of the CDR3 is TGCGCCAGCAGCTTGGCTCCTTACACAGGCCCTGTTAACACTGAAGCTTTCTTT. The V call is TRBV5-1, the J call TRBJ1-1; a weak D match, TRBD1 (5 bases). V was shortened by 0 bases and J by 2 bases, with 20 bases between the two germline ends. The CDR3 loop spans 18 amino acids. Germline V gene sequence: CDR1 SGHRS, CDR2 YFSETQ.